This entry describes one T cell receptor (beta chain). The antigen it recognizes is unknown. No base qualities exist here, and no much larger clone lies one base off it. The 35 to 40 donors, aged roughly 6 to 100 years, were systemically healthy Caucasian individuals from Russia. Each donor gave 9.5 to 10 milliliters of peripheral blood, drawn into EDTA-treated Vacutainer tubes. Ficoll-Paque density-gradient centrifugation was used to isolate PBMCs, with at least 6 million per sample. Trizol reagent was used to extract total RNA from the PBMCs, yielding at least 6 micrograms per sample. For every donor, flow cytometry on a PBMC aliquot measured the percentage of naive CD45RAhigh/CD27high T cells. Libraries came from 5' RACE. The sequencer was an Illumina HiSeq 2500. The second PCR ran for about 7 to 11 cycles and used a J-beta primer mix along with a sample-barcoded 5' primer. A template-switch 5' adaptor carrying 12 random nucleotides introduced a unique molecular identifier onto each TCR beta cDNA molecule. At least 3 million CDR3-containing paired-end reads were obtained from each sample. First-strand cDNA synthesis was performed from all RNA using the Mint cDNA synthesis kit, with priming by a TRBC-specific oligonucleotide. After uracil-DNA glycosylase treatment, a first 18-cycle PCR used universal primers M1SS and BC2_uni_R on all cDNA. As for how the authors treated the data: Normalization of each sample was performed by random selection of 1 million high-quality reads, each carrying a distinct molecular identifier. Reads with shared molecular identifiers were discarded instead of being binned into consensus sequences. CDR3 identification, clonotype clustering and error correction used MiTCR with a Q25 quality threshold and the strictest error-elimination algorithm. A nonparametric unseen species model with Euler transformation was used to estimate lower-bound total TCR beta diversity. TCRdb cleaned the public reads at Q25 with fastp, built clones with MiXCR and kept in-frame beta chains. Rows are unified per CDR3 protein, each entry keeping the most common DNA and genes. The V and J calls come from TCRdb's annotation, not from the publication. Within this sample are about 1,600,000 distinct CDR3 sequences, with roughly 45% of them counted one time only. The top ten clonotypes cover roughly 7.9% of the sample.

This record comes from a study of blood T cells in healthy people across ages (dated by TCRdb to between 2015 and 2016). Context from the whole study: Template switching captured roughly one uniquely barcoded TCR beta cDNA molecule per two T cells in model experiments. To track age-related changes in TCR beta repertoire diversity, the study relied on deep sequencing normalized with unique cDNA molecular identifiers. Four age groups were formed from the donors: young (average approximately 15 years), middle-aged (roughly 38), aged (over 55) and long-lived (82). To avoid experimental bias, donors of different ages were randomly spread across the sequencing lanes. Two additional independent replicas of 1 million unique cDNA reads from the same blood draw were analyzed for two donors (one aged 18 to 29 and one aged 80 or older). Findings and caveats that apply to the study as a whole: Estimates of total diversity based on one million sequenced T cells were regarded as lower bounds and as underestimates. Compared with the aged group, the long-lived group had more naive CD4+ T cells, fewer expanded clones and increased TCR diversity, suggesting age selection. As age increased, observed TCR beta diversity per million T cells dropped in a roughly linear way, and a significant reduction was already evident by age about 40. Bulk unsorted PBMC profiling prevented conclusive comparison of naive and antigen-experienced compartments. There was a strong correlation between observed TCR beta diversity and the percentage of naive T cells measured by flow cytometry. Because donor CMV infection status was unknown, age-related changes in expanded clonotypes were potentially confounded.

The sequence came from a woman between 18 and 29 years old in good health. The sequenced sample was blood.

The CDR3 protein sequence reads: CASSPDDRRYTF. The DNA sequence follows: TGTGCCAGCTCACCGGATGACAGGCGCTACACCTTC. The receptor chain draws on TRBV18 and TRBJ1-2, with a weak D call of TRBD1 (6 bases match). The CDR3 has 12 amino acids, counting the end cysteine and phenylalanine. Only CDR3 DNA remains: 36 bases, in frame from the first base. CDR1 KGHSH and CDR2 LQKENI were looked up in the germline V gene. V and J are truncated by 3 bases and 9 bases respectively, leaving an intervening sequence of 11 bases.